This is a list of T cell receptor beta chains from one sample in a study of regulatory T cells in long-lasting Graves disease. Via MiXCR, TCRdb re-called the multiplex PCR reads, giving one row per CDR3 protein. The sample lists 530,000 or so distinct CDR3 sequences, roughly 16% occurring once. This same sample was also part of a study on T cells in Graves' hyperthyroidism and ophthalmopathy.

The specimen comprised peripheral blood mononuclear cells (PBMCs), sampled at new diagnosis, from a patient treated with antithyroid drugs. The receptors here all came from a man aged 18 to 30 with Graves disease. Both conserved end residues are part of each CDR3. D genes are given only for firm matches. Size tells how often a clone was seen (once, few, many) or the class of an expanded clone, and some rows leave it out.

cdr3_aa	cdr3_nt	v_call	j_call	clone_size	d_call	cdr3_length
CASSPVGFAGELFF	TGTGCCAGCAGCCCTGTCGGGTTCGCCGGGGAGCTGTTTTTT	TRBV11-2	TRBJ2-2	-	-	14
CASSPLIGGGEQPQHF	TGTGCCAGCAGTCCCCTAATCGGGGGTGGGGAACAGCCCCAGCATTTT	TRBV6-1	TRBJ1-5	few	-	16
CASRRAASTDTQYF	TGTGCCAGTAGGAGAGCGGCTAGCACAGATACGCAGTATTTT	TRBV19	TRBJ2-3	few	-	14
CASSLSIRNGELFF	TGTGCCAGCAGTTTATCGATAAGGAACGGGGAGCTGTTTTTT	TRBV27	TRBJ2-2	few	-	14
CASSEAGADEKLFF	TGTGCCAGCAGTGAAGCGGGGGCGGATGAAAAACTGTTTTTT	TRBV2	TRBJ1-4	many	-	14
CASSDDRYPRQYF	TGTGCCAGCAGTGACGACAGGTACCCTAGGCAGTACTTC	TRBV25-1	TRBJ2-7	-	-	13
CASSTGVVINEQFF	TGTGCCAGCAGTACAGGGGTAGTTATCAATGAGCAGTTCTTC	TRBV27	TRBJ2-1	many	TRBD1	14
CASSHLGLAGVYNEQFF	TGCGCCAGCAGCCACCTGGGACTAGCGGGTGTCTACAATGAGCAGTTCTTC	TRBV4-1	TRBJ2-1	-	TRBD2	17
CASSPGVGSGNTIYF	TGTGCCAGCTCACCTGGGGTTGGAAGTGGAAACACCATATATTTT	TRBV18	TRBJ1-3	-	-	15
CAISEASGVTDTQYF	TGTGCCATCAGTGAGGCTAGCGGGGTCACAGATACGCAGTATTTT	TRBV10-3	TRBJ2-3	-	TRBD2	15
CSARNDLNSYNEQFF	TGCAGTGCTAGGAACGACCTAAACTCCTACAATGAGCAGTTCTTC	TRBV20-1	TRBJ2-1	-	-	15
CASSLPTGSGNTIYF	TGTGCCAGCAGCTTACCGACAGGGTCTGGAAACACCATATATTTT	TRBV7-9	TRBJ1-3	-	TRBD1	15
CASSISRGAEQYF	TGTGCCAGCAGTATAAGCAGGGGGGCCGAGCAGTACTTC	TRBV6-1	TRBJ2-7	-	-	13
CASSLLAGQGGNTGELFF	TGCGCCAGCAGCCTACTAGCGGGACAGGGTGGGAACACCGGGGAGCTGTTTTTT	TRBV4-1	TRBJ2-2	many	-	18
CASSLTLLRRERSEQFF	TGCGCCAGCAGCTTGACCTTGCTCCGGCGGGAGAGAAGTGAGCAGTTCTTC	TRBV5-1	TRBJ2-1	-	TRBD2	17
CASSLIENGPLEQFF	TGCGCCAGCAGCTTGATTGAGAATGGGCCTCTTGAGCAGTTCTTC	TRBV5-1	TRBJ2-1	-	-	15
CASSRRDGDTQYF	TGCGCCAGCAGCCGCCGGGACGGGGATACGCAGTATTTT	TRBV5-1	TRBJ2-3	many	-	13